The entry that follows covers one T cell receptor (beta chain) sequence. Its antigen is unknown. These data come from a study of immune evolution from preneoplasia to lung adenocarcinoma. Study results and caveats: Later-stage lesions seemingly showed higher T cell density and diversity than normal lung. Compared with EGFR-mutant or double wild-type lesions, KRAS-mutant nodules were more clonal.

This table comes from immunoSEQ multiplex PCR, and its TCRdb copy is limited to in-frame clones, with some not included. The sample contains around 8,000 clones, approximately 78% of which appear only once. Patients had resection in Japan or China between the mid-2010s and the late 2010s. The sequence came from a donor older than 65 with lung adenocarcinoma. Sequenced material: FFPE minimally invasive lung adenocarcinoma tissue.

CDR3 sequence: CASSEYVEGALGYTF. The DNA for the CDR3 is TGTGCCAGCAGTGAATATGTAGAGGGGGCGCTGGGCTACACCTTC. This chain links TRBV25-1 with TRBJ1-2; 7 bases fit TRBD1. V lost 0 bases, J lost 8 bases, and 9 bases stayed unmatched. Germline CDR1 and CDR2: MGHDK and SYGVNS. The CDR3 covers 15 residues.